The rows below give T cell receptor beta chains drawn from one sample of a study of blood T cell repertoires in COVID-19. The repertoire was sequenced with immunoSEQ multiplex PCR; TCRdb's copy has only in-frame clones and lacks some. The repertoire holds 200,000 or so clones, with 60% to 85% as singletons. Sequencing input: peripheral blood. The receptors derive from a man aged 55-75 years with active or convalescent COVID-19. Each CDR3 is given with its conserved first and last residue. D genes are given only for firm matches. The size entry is marked missing in some rows and otherwise reads once, few, many or a size class.

J gene: TRBJ2-1; V gene: TRBV28; clone size: .; D gene: .; CDR3 DNA: TGTGCCAGCACTTTAGCGGCTACCTACAATGAGCAGTTCTTC; CDR3 protein: CASTLAATYNEQFF
J gene: TRBJ1-4; V gene: TRBV19; clone size: .; D gene: TRBD1; CDR3 DNA: TGTGCCAGTAGTATCCGGGGACAGGAGGGGGAAAAACTGTTTTTT; CDR3 protein: CASSIRGQEGEKLFF
J gene: TRBJ1-1; V gene: TRBV4-3; clone size: .; D gene: .; CDR3 DNA: TGCGCCAGCAGCCAAGAATCACATACTGAAGCTTTCTTT; CDR3 protein: CASSQESHTEAFF
J gene: TRBJ2-1; V gene: TRBV9; clone size: .; D gene: TRBD2; CDR3 DNA: TGTGCCAGCAGCGGGACTAGCGCCTACAATGAGCAGTTCTTC; CDR3 protein: CASSGTSAYNEQFF
J gene: TRBJ2-7; V gene: TRBV10-3; clone size: .; D gene: TRBD1; CDR3 DNA: TGTGCCATCAAGTTCGGGACAGCTGGCTACGAGCAGTACTTC; CDR3 protein: CAIKFGTAGYEQYF
J gene: TRBJ1-1; V gene: TRBV7-9; clone size: once; D gene: TRBD1; CDR3 DNA: TGTGCCAGCAGCCTAGACAGGGGGGGTGGCACTGAAGCTTTCTTT; CDR3 protein: CASSLDRGGGTEAFF
J gene: TRBJ2-1; V gene: TRBV19; clone size: .; D gene: .; CDR3 DNA: TGTGCCAGTACTTCGACCAGGGGGGATGAGCAGTTCTTC; CDR3 protein: CASTSTRGDEQFF
J gene: TRBJ1-2; V gene: TRBV6-1; clone size: .; D gene: .; CDR3 DNA: TGTGCCAGCAGTGAACACCCGAAATTCCGGACTTTCTTCCCCAACTATGGCTACACCTTC; CDR3 protein: CASSEHPKFRTFFPNYGYTF
J gene: TRBJ2-7; V gene: TRBV5-1; clone size: .; D gene: TRBD2; CDR3 DNA: TGCGCCAGCAGTCCTACACTAGCGGGAGACGAGCAGTACTTC; CDR3 protein: CASSPTLAGDEQYF
J gene: TRBJ2-1; V gene: TRBV4-3; clone size: .; D gene: .; CDR3 DNA: TGCGCCAGCAGCCAAGATCCGGGGTTGGGTGAGCAGTTCTTC; CDR3 protein: CASSQDPGLGEQFF
J gene: TRBJ1-4; V gene: TRBV10-3; clone size: once; D gene: TRBD1; CDR3 DNA: TGTGCCATCAGTGTATCGCAGGGGGTTGAAAAACTGTTTTTT; CDR3 protein: CAISVSQGVEKLFF
J gene: TRBJ1-3; V gene: TRBV7-8; clone size: few; D gene: .; CDR3 DNA: TGTGCCAGCAGCCAAGGGAGTCGTGGAAACACCATATATTTT; CDR3 protein: CASSQGSRGNTIYF
J gene: TRBJ2-7; V gene: TRBV12-3/TRBV12-4; clone size: .; D gene: .; CDR3 DNA: TGTGCCAGCAGTCCTGGCGGGCACGAGCAGTACTTC; CDR3 protein: CASSPGGHEQYF
J gene: TRBJ1-1; V gene: TRBV5-1; clone size: .; D gene: .; CDR3 DNA: TGCGCCAGCAGCTTCGGACAGAACACTGAAGCTTTCTTT; CDR3 protein: CASSFGQNTEAFF
J gene: TRBJ2-2; V gene: TRBV19; clone size: .; D gene: TRBD2; CDR3 DNA: TGTGCCAGTACCCTGGGGGCGGGAGGCACCGGGGAGCTGTTTTTT; CDR3 protein: CASTLGAGGTGELFF
J gene: TRBJ2-1; V gene: TRBV7-8; clone size: .; D gene: .; CDR3 DNA: TGTGCCATCCGTACTCGAATCAATGAGCAGTTCTTC; CDR3 protein: CAIRTRINEQFF
J gene: TRBJ1-1; V gene: TRBV10-3; clone size: .; D gene: .; CDR3 DNA: TGTGCCATCACCGCAGGGGTTGAGTACACTGAAGCTTTCTTT; CDR3 protein: CAITAGVEYTEAFF
J gene: TRBJ2-7; V gene: TRBV9; clone size: .; D gene: TRBD2; CDR3 DNA: TGTGCCAGCAGCGTAGAAGCCCAAGGCCAGGGAGGGGAGCAGTACTTC; CDR3 protein: CASSVEAQGQGGEQYF
J gene: TRBJ2-1; V gene: TRBV24-1; clone size: .; D gene: .; CDR3 DNA: TGTGCCACCAGTGGGCAGGGATCCTACAATGAGCAGTTCTTC; CDR3 protein: CATSGQGSYNEQFF
J gene: TRBJ2-2; V gene: TRBV7-3; clone size: .; D gene: TRBD1; CDR3 DNA: TGTGCCAGCAGCAGGGACAGGGCAAACACCGGGAAGCTGTTTTTT; CDR3 protein: CASSRDRANTGKLFF
J gene: TRBJ2-1; V gene: TRBV10-3; clone size: .; D gene: TRBD2; CDR3 DNA: TGTGCCATCAGTGAGACTTCAGCGGGAGCCGGTCGTGAGCAGTTCTTC; CDR3 protein: CAISETSAGAGREQFF
J gene: TRBJ2-3; V gene: TRBV5-5; clone size: once; D gene: TRBD2; CDR3 DNA: TGTGCCAGCAGCCCTCCGGGTAGCGGGAGATCAGATACGCAGTATTTT; CDR3 protein: CASSPPGSGRSDTQYF
J gene: TRBJ1-6; V gene: TRBV9; clone size: .; D gene: .; CDR3 DNA: TGTGCCAGCAGCGCAAGTATCGGACCCCTCCACTTT; CDR3 protein: CASSASIGPLHF
J gene: TRBJ1-4; V gene: TRBV28; clone size: .; D gene: .; CDR3 DNA: TGTGCCAGCAGTTTGGCTATGCCGGGACGGTTAGGACTAGGGGCTAATGAAAAACTGTTTTTT; CDR3 protein: CASSLAMPGRLGLGANEKLFF
J gene: TRBJ2-7; V gene: TRBV11-1; clone size: .; D gene: TRBD2; CDR3 DNA: TGTGCCAGCAGCTTCGGGACTAGTTTTTACGAGCAGTACTTC; CDR3 protein: CASSFGTSFYEQYF
J gene: TRBJ2-2; V gene: TRBV14; clone size: few; D gene: TRBD2; CDR3 DNA: TGTGCCAGCAGCCAAGATCACGGACTAGCGGATTCTTCCGGGGAGCTGTTTTTT; CDR3 protein: CASSQDHGLADSSGELFF
J gene: TRBJ2-3; V gene: TRBV7-2; clone size: .; D gene: TRBD2; CDR3 DNA: TGTGCCAGCAGCTTCCTAGCGGGCACAGATACGCAGTATTTT; CDR3 protein: CASSFLAGTDTQYF
J gene: TRBJ1-1; V gene: TRBV10-3; clone size: .; D gene: TRBD1; CDR3 DNA: TGTGCCATCAGTGAGTCGCAGGGGGCAACTGAAGCTTTCTTT; CDR3 protein: CAISESQGATEAFF
J gene: TRBJ1-5; V gene: TRBV19; clone size: many; D gene: .; CDR3 DNA: TGTGCCAGTAGTATGATGGCATTTCAGCCCCAGCATTTT; CDR3 protein: CASSMMAFQPQHF
J gene: TRBJ1-2; V gene: TRBV14; clone size: .; D gene: .; CDR3 DNA: TGTGCCAGCAGCCCCCGGACAGACATCTATGGCTACACCTTC; CDR3 protein: CASSPRTDIYGYTF
J gene: TRBJ1-2; V gene: TRBV6-5; clone size: few; D gene: .; CDR3 DNA: TGTGCCAGCGGGGCAGGGCATGGCTACACCTTC; CDR3 protein: CASGAGHGYTF
J gene: TRBJ1-6; V gene: TRBV10-3; clone size: .; D gene: TRBD1; CDR3 DNA: TGTGCCATCAGCGAGACAGGGGTGAGCAATTCACCCCTCCACTTT; CDR3 protein: CAISETGVSNSPLHF
J gene: TRBJ1-6; V gene: TRBV15; clone size: .; D gene: TRBD1; CDR3 DNA: TGTGCCACCAGCAGAGGGACAGGGGCTGATTCACCCCTCCACTTT; CDR3 protein: CATSRGTGADSPLHF
J gene: TRBJ1-2; V gene: TRBV27; clone size: .; D gene: .; CDR3 DNA: TGTGCCAGCAGTTTAAGGCCACAGGGAGTGACTCTCGGGGGCTACACCTTC; CDR3 protein: CASSLRPQGVTLGGYTF
J gene: TRBJ2-4; V gene: TRBV3-1/TRBV3-2; clone size: .; D gene: .; CDR3 DNA: TGTGCCAGCAGCCCCGGAGGGGAGGTCAAAAACATTCAGTACTTC; CDR3 protein: CASSPGGEVKNIQYF
J gene: TRBJ1-1; V gene: TRBV7-2; clone size: .; D gene: .; CDR3 DNA: TGTGCCAGCAGCTTAGTCGGCGGGCGGACTGAAGCTTTCTTT; CDR3 protein: CASSLVGGRTEAFF
J gene: TRBJ2-1; V gene: TRBV7-8; clone size: few; D gene: .; CDR3 DNA: TGTGCCAGCAGCTGGGGGACCGGCGGGAACAATGAGCAGTTCTTC; CDR3 protein: CASSWGTGGNNEQFF
J gene: TRBJ1-4; V gene: TRBV7-2; clone size: few; D gene: TRBD1; CDR3 DNA: TGTGCCAGCAGCCTGGACAGGGGGGAAAAACTGTTTTTT; CDR3 protein: CASSLDRGEKLFF
J gene: TRBJ2-3; V gene: TRBV6-5; clone size: .; D gene: .; CDR3 DNA: TGTGCCAGCAGCCCCGGTAGGAGGACAGATACGCAGTATTTT; CDR3 protein: CASSPGRRTDTQYF
J gene: TRBJ2-3; V gene: TRBV28; clone size: .; D gene: TRBD1; CDR3 DNA: TGTGCCAGCAGCCCCGACAGGGAGCCGGCAGATACGCAGTATTTT; CDR3 protein: CASSPDREPADTQYF
J gene: TRBJ2-6; V gene: TRBV4-1; clone size: few; D gene: .; CDR3 DNA: TGCGCCAGCAGCCAAGATAGTGGGGCCAACGTCCTGACTTTC; CDR3 protein: CASSQDSGANVLTF
J gene: TRBJ2-2; V gene: TRBV7-2; clone size: .; D gene: .; CDR3 DNA: TGTGCCAGCAGGTGGACTTTTACCGGGGAGCTGTTTTTT; CDR3 protein: CASRWTFTGELFF
J gene: TRBJ2-7; V gene: TRBV6-2/TRBV6-3; clone size: .; D gene: TRBD1; CDR3 DNA: TGTGCCAGCAGTTACAGTTCGGGACAGGCCTTCTACGAGCAGTACTTC; CDR3 protein: CASSYSSGQAFYEQYF
J gene: TRBJ2-1; V gene: TRBV29-1; clone size: .; D gene: .; CDR3 DNA: TGCAGCGTTGGGCGGGGTTATGAGCAGTTCTTC; CDR3 protein: CSVGRGYEQFF
J gene: TRBJ1-2; V gene: TRBV11-1; clone size: .; D gene: .; CDR3 DNA: TGTGCCAGCAGCTTAGGGGCAAGCCAACGTAACTATGGCTACACCTTC; CDR3 protein: CASSLGASQRNYGYTF
J gene: TRBJ2-1; V gene: TRBV9; clone size: .; D gene: .; CDR3 DNA: TGTGCCAGCAGCGTAGAGGACTCACACAATGAGCAGTTCTTC; CDR3 protein: CASSVEDSHNEQFF
J gene: TRBJ2-2; V gene: TRBV7-9; clone size: few; D gene: TRBD1; CDR3 DNA: TGTGCCAGCAGCATCCGGACAGGGAACACCGGGGAGCTGTTTTTT; CDR3 protein: CASSIRTGNTGELFF